One TCR beta chain is described in this entry. Trimming took 6 bases from V and 1 from J, leaving 9 bases between them. Germline V CDR1 and CDR2: KGHSH, LQKENI. The CDR3 spans 13 residues. The record originates from a study of Ad26.COV2.S vaccination and SARS-CoV-2 variants. The treatment was: around 19 received Ad26.COV2.S at low or high dose, single or two shots; about 5 received placebo; per-sample allocation not given. Collection of the samples took place on day 63 after the first injection of vaccine or placebo. TCRdb keeps only in-frame clones here, not all; method: immunoSEQ multiplex PCR. The data hold approximately 410,000 clones, with approximately 88% observed a single time.

The chain links TRBV18 to TRBJ2-5, with D possibly matching TRBD1 (6 bases). This clonotype originated in a person between 18 and 60 years old who received the Ad26.COV2.S COVID-19 vaccine or a placebo. Sequencing used peripheral blood, obtained in a trial of Ad26.COV2.S vaccine versus placebo. In DNA form, the CDR3 reads TGTGCCAGCTCGGGACACCGCCAAGAGACCCAGTACTTC. It is translated as CASSGHRQETQYF.